The rows below give T cell receptor beta chains drawn from one sample of a study of CD8 T cells in Susac syndrome. TCRdb fed the immunoSEQ multiplex PCR reads into MiXCR, producing one record per CDR3 protein. The sample holds 150,000 to 200,000 distinct CDR3 sequences, more than 85% seen once. The sequenced sample was CD4+ T cells from PBMCs. All receptors derive from a human donor with Susac syndrome. The CDR3 runs from the conserved cysteine through the conserved F or W. Fields, in order: clone size, D gene, J gene, V gene, CDR3 DNA, CDR3 protein. D genes are given only for firm matches. Size values are once, few and many counts, or a class for expanded clones, and some rows have none.

-	TRBD1	TRBJ2-6	TRBV4-2	TGTGCCAGCAGCCAAGCGACAGGGACTGGGGCCAACGTCCTGACTTTC	CASSQATGTGANVLTF
once	-	TRBJ2-2	TRBV5-1	TGCGCCAGCAGCTTTAATAGGAGGACCGGGGAGCTGTTTTTT	CASSFNRRTGELFF
-	-	TRBJ2-5	TRBV9	TGTGCCAGCAGCGTAGCTTGGAGTCCCGAGACCCAGTACTTC	CASSVAWSPETQYF
-	-	TRBJ2-1	TRBV20-1	TGCAGTGCTAGAACGCCGGGGTATACTTCCAGGGGGCAGTTCTTC	CSARTPGYTSRGQFF
-	TRBD1	TRBJ2-7	TRBV29-1	TGCAGCGTACCGGGACAGGGGGGTGGCGAGCAGTACTTC	CSVPGQGGGEQYF
once	TRBD1	TRBJ1-2	TRBV7-2	TGTGCCAGCAGCCCACAGGGGGCCTACTATGGCTACACCTTC	CASSPQGAYYGYTF
-	-	TRBJ2-6	TRBV4-2	TGTGCCAGCAGCCAAGATGTGGTCCGTGGGCAGGGGATTCCTGGGGCCAACGTCCTGACTTTC	CASSQDVVRGQGIPGANVLTF
-	-	TRBJ1-6	TRBV5-6	TGTGCCAGCAGCCTCCGGGCCCTGGGGTCACCCCTCCACTTT	CASSLRALGSPLHF
few	TRBD1	TRBJ2-5	TRBV14	TGTGCCAGCAGCCAAGACAGGGGGCAAGAGACCCAGTACTTC	CASSQDRGQETQYF
-	-	TRBJ1-2	TRBV7-9	TGTGCCAGCAGCTTAGACGGCGTTAGTAGTGGCTACACCTTC	CASSLDGVSSGYTF
-	-	TRBJ2-7	TRBV20-1	TGCAGTGCTAGATGGGCGACATCCTACGAGCAGTACTTC	CSARWATSYEQYF
-	-	TRBJ2-1	TRBV6-6	TGTGCCAGCAGTATGGGCCATCGGGTGTCCTACAATGAGCAGTTCTTC	CASSMGHRVSYNEQFF
-	-	TRBJ2-7	TRBV12-3/TRBV12-4	TGTGCCAGCACCCTTACAGGGATCTACGAGCAGTACTTC	CASTLTGIYEQYF
once	-	TRBJ2-5	TRBV6-5	TGTGCCAGCAGTTATTCGAATAGGGGGGTCGGAGAGACCCAGTACTTC	CASSYSNRGVGETQYF
-	-	TRBJ2-2	TRBV12-3/TRBV12-4	TGTGCCAGCAATCTCGGCCGGGGGACCGGGGAGCTGTTTTTT	CASNLGRGTGELFF